These 10 T cell receptor beta chains share one sample of origin, sequenced in a study of control samples from healthy donors and cancer patients. Measured with immunoSEQ multiplex PCR; TCRdb has only the in-frame clones, and not every one. Here the sample spans 90,000 to 150,000 clones, about 87% being singletons. The sequenced sample was blood. The receptors come from a man aged 35-49 years in good health.

CDR3 sequence: CASTEGDRIYNEQFF. In nucleotides, the CDR3 is TGCGCCAGCACCGAGGGGGACAGGATCTACAATGAGCAGTTCTTC. The V gene is TRBV10-2, the J gene TRBJ2-1; 8 bases align to TRBD1. This CDR3 spans 15 amino acids. With V trimmed by 7 bases and J by 3 bases, 8 bases remained unmatched. CDR1 and CDR2 (germline): WSHSY, SAAADI.

The rearrangement uses TRBV20-1 and TRBJ2-7; TRBD2 agrees at 12 bases. Germline V lookup: CDR1 DFQATT, CDR2 SNEGSKA (reference sequence). Trimming took 6 bases from V and 0 from J; bases not matched to a gene: 9. This CDR3 comprises 16 residues. The CDR3 coding sequence is TGCAGTGCAAGTAGGCTAGCGGGGGGGAGCTCCTACGAGCAGTACTTC. This encodes CSASRLAGGSSYEQYF.

This chain links TRBV10-3 with TRBJ2-1; D not certain. Germline lookup yields CDR1 ENHRY and CDR2 SYGVKD. V lost 6 bases to trimming and J lost 5 bases, with 14 bases between them. CDR3 length equals 14 residues. In DNA form, the CDR3 reads TGTGCCATCAGCGCCGGCGGAATTAACAATGAGCAGTTCTTC. This translates into CAISAGGINNEQFF.

This sequence joins TRBV9 and TRBJ2-3; no definite D call. Trimming removed 6 bases from V and 6 bases from J, with 17 bases in between. CDR3 length: 14 residues. Germline V lookup: CDR1 SGDLS, CDR2 YYNGEE. The CDR3: CASTPSPIVDTQYF. DNA of the CDR3: TGTGCCAGCACCCCCAGCCCTATAGTGGATACGCAGTATTTT.

The CDR3 loop reads CASSQQWGGTDTQYF. The CDR3 DNA follows: TGTGCCAGCAGCCAACAGTGGGGGGGCACAGATACGCAGTATTTT. V usage is TRBV4-2 and J usage is TRBJ2-3; the D gene is possibly TRBD2 (6 bases). The CDR3 spans 15 residues. Germline V gene data show CDR1 as LGHNA and CDR2 as YNFKEQ. Trimming pared 2 bases from V and 1 base from J, leaving 10 bases between.

The V call is TRBV5-6, the J call TRBJ1-1; tentatively, D is TRBD1 (5 bases). Per the germline V gene, CDR1 is SGHDT and CDR2 is YYEEEE. The CDR3 contains 17 residues. V was cut by 5 bases and J by 5 bases, with 25 bases left in between. The CDR3 DNA follows: TGTGCCAGCAGGTCAGGCGGGGAGACGACAGTTTTTACTGAAGCTTTCTTT. Translation gives CASRSGGETTVFTEAFF.

Only a few counts were recorded for this clone. The J gene is TRBJ2-7, the V gene TRBV7-8, with 9 bases aligning to TRBD2. This CDR3 spans 16 amino acids. V trimming: 0 bases; J trimming: 2 bases; junction bases outside the gene matches: 5. Germline CDR1 and CDR2: SGHVS and FQNEAQ. CDR3 sequence reads: CASSLASSGTAYEQYF. In nucleotides, the CDR3 is TGTGCCAGCAGCTTAGCATCTAGCGGGACCGCCTACGAGCAGTACTTC.

This clone has only one observation. This sequence joins TRBV5-1 and TRBJ2-1, with no clear D. Germline lookup yields CDR1 SGHRS and CDR2 YFSETQ. Trimming pared 4 bases from V and 8 bases from J, leaving 13 bases between. CDR3 length equals 13 residues. The CDR3 sequence is CASSSPGKDEQFF. As DNA, the CDR3 is TGCGCCAGCAGCAGCCCCGGTAAGGATGAGCAGTTCTTC.

The rearrangement joins TRBV30 to TRBJ1-1; TRBD1 might be the D (5 bases). CDR1 GTSNPN and CDR2 SVGIG come from the germline V gene (reference sequence). The germline V and J ends were trimmed by 2 bases and 2 bases, with 9 bases remaining between them. The CDR3 loop spans 13 amino acids. CDR3 loop: CAWSPGTNTEAFF. The CDR3 nucleotides are TGTGCCTGGAGTCCAGGGACCAACACTGAAGCTTTCTTT.

The chain is built from TRBV20-1 and TRBJ1-3; D gene uncertain. Trimming pared 4 bases from V and 3 bases from J, leaving 4 bases between. CDR1 and CDR2 from the germline V gene are DFQATT and SNEGSKA (reference sequence). The CDR3 sequence is 11 residues long. CDR3 residues: CSATIGNTIYF. The CDR3 DNA reads TGCAGTGCTACAATTGGAAACACCATATATTTT.